Listed below are T cell receptor beta chains from one sample, sequenced in a study of shared clonotypes between healthy human individuals. The table came from immunoSEQ multiplex PCR; TCRdb's copy has only in-frame clones and leaves some out. Found here are around 500,000 clones, 70% to 80% of them singletons; the top ten hold 10% to 15%. Sequencing input: PBMCs. These receptor sequences come from a middle-aged woman in good health. Some clones in this sample may be carry-over from other donors' samples. Each CDR3 is given with its conserved first and last residue. D genes are given only for firm matches. Not all rows give a size; the values are once, few, many and, for expanded clones, a class.

TRBD1	TRBV7-9	TRBJ2-7	few	TGTGCCAGCAGCTTAGGGGGACAGGGCTACGAGCAGTACTTC	CASSLGGQGYEQYF
TRBD1	TRBV4-3	TRBJ1-5	.	TGCGCCAGCAGCCAAGGGACAGGGGGCATCCAGCCCCAGCATTTT	CASSQGTGGIQPQHF
TRBD1	TRBV28	TRBJ1-2	once	TGTGCCAGCAGTTTGGGGCCGGGACAGGGGAACTATGGCTACACCTTC	CASSLGPGQGNYGYTF
TRBD1	TRBV19	TRBJ2-1	.	TGTGCCAGTAGTAACCGGGACAGAGCCGACAATGAGCAGTTCTTC	CASSNRDRADNEQFF
TRBD1	TRBV7-8	TRBJ1-3	once	TGTGCCAGCAGCTTCCCCGGACAGGGCCGCGCGGGAAACACCATATATTTT	CASSFPGQGRAGNTIYF
TRBD1	TRBV4-1	TRBJ1-5	.	TGCGCCAGCAGCCAAAGCCTGGACAGGGAACAGCCCCAGCATTTT	CASSQSLDREQPQHF
TRBD1	TRBV5-6	TRBJ2-7	.	TGTGCCAGCAGCTTGGTCGGACAGGGGCCCTACGAGCAGTACTTC	CASSLVGQGPYEQYF
.	TRBV6-5	TRBJ1-5	.	TGTGCCAGCAGGCTAGGAAGTTATCAGCCCCAGCATTTT	CASRLGSYQPQHF
TRBD1	TRBV6-1	TRBJ2-5	.	TGTGCCAGCAGTGAACTTAAGGGACAGGGGGCGCGTGAGACCCAGTACTTC	CASSELKGQGARETQYF
.	TRBV7-9	TRBJ2-6	.	TGTGCCAGCAGCGACCCCAGGAGTGGGGCCAACGTCCTGACTTTC	CASSDPRSGANVLTF
.	TRBV29-1	TRBJ2-1	once	TGCAGCGCACCCCCCTTAGGAGGGGCGAATTACAATGAGCAGTTCTTC	CSAPPLGGANYNEQFF
.	TRBV27	TRBJ2-1	once	TGTGCCAGCAGTTTTTGGGAGACGTCCTACAATGAGCAGTTCTTC	CASSFWETSYNEQFF
TRBD1	TRBV28	TRBJ2-3	.	TGTGCCAGCACCAATCTAGAGGAGGACAGGGGCTACACAGATACGCAGTATTTT	CASTNLEEDRGYTDTQYF
TRBD1	TRBV9	TRBJ1-2	once	TGTGCCAGCCGAACGGGACAGGCCGGCTACACCTTC	CASRTGQAGYTF
.	TRBV15	TRBJ2-7	once	TGTGCCACCAGCAGAGATCGAGGTGGGGGAAGCTCCTACGAGCAGTACTTC	CATSRDRGGGSSYEQYF